The entry below gives a single T cell receptor (beta chain) sequence along with its context. Its antigen is not identified. The record originates from a study of OX40 agonist ivuxolimab in advanced cancers. The overall study: Cohort: 65% to 90% men, mean age about 60, aged roughly 23 to 79. General study results and limits: At 0.1 to 3.0 mg/kg, clonal expansion of CD4+ and CD8+ blood T cells had occurred by week 6.

Repertoires were generated with immunoSEQ multiplex PCR, while TCRdb's copy carries only in-frame clones and drops some. There are about 110,000 clones in the sample; around 90% occur only once, and around 1.2% lies in the top ten. Between the trimmed V and J ends, which lost 8 bases and 15 bases, there was a span of 20 bases. This CDR3 has 13 amino acids. Germline V lookup: CDR1 SNHLY, CDR2 FYNNEI. The TCR originated in an adult with an advanced solid tumor such as melanoma, head and neck, liver or kidney cancer. Sample: CD4+ or CD8+ T cells sorted from blood, taken in a trial of the OX40 agonist ivuxolimab. This chain joins TRBV2 and TRBJ1-6; no reliable D call. The CDR3 spells CASHHPRLGILHF. CDR3 nucleotides: TGTGCCAGCCACCATCCCCGGCTCGGAATCCTCCACTTT.